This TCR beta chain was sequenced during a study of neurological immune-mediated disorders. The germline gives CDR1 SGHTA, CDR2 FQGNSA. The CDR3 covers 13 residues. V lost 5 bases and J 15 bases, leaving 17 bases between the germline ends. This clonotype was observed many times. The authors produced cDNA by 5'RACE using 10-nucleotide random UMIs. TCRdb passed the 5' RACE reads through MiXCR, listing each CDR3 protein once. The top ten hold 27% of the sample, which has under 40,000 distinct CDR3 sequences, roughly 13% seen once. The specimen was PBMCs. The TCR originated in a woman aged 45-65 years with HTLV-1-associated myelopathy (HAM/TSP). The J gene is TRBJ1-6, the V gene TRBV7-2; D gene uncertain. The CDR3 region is CASSGNDEGLLHF. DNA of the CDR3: TGTGCCAGCAGCGGTAACGACGAAGGGCTCCTCCACTTT.